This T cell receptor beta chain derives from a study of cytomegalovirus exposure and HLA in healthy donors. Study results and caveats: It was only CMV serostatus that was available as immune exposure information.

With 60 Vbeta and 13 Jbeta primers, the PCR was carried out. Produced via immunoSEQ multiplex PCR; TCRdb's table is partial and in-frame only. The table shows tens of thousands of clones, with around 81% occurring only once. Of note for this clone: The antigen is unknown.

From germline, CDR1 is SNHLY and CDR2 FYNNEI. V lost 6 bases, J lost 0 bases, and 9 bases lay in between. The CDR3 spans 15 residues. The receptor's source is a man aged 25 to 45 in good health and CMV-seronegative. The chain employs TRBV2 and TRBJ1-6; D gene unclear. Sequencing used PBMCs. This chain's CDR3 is CASRGEASYNSPLHF. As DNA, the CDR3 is TGTGCCAGCAGAGGAGAAGCCTCCTATAATTCACCCCTCCACTTT. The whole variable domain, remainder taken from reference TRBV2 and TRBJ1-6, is EPEVTQTPSHQVTQMGQEVILRCVPISNHLYFYWYRQILGQKVEFLVSFYNNEISEKSEIFDDQFSVERPDGSNFTLKIRSTKLEDSAMYFCASRGEASYNSPLHFGNGTRLTVT.